A selection of T cell receptor beta chains follows, all from one sample in a study of OX40 agonist ivuxolimab in advanced cancers. Clones were read by immunoSEQ multiplex PCR, and TCRdb kept only the in-frame ones, dropping some. The data show some 80,000 clones, about nine tenths seen once. This specimen consisted of CD4+ or CD8+ T cells sorted from blood, obtained in a trial of the OX40 agonist ivuxolimab. Receptors were obtained from an adult with an advanced solid tumor such as melanoma, head and neck, liver or kidney cancer. Both conserved end residues are part of each CDR3. D genes are given only for firm matches. Clone size is not always given. Where it is, it says once, few, many or a class for expanded clones.

CDR3aa	CDR3nt	v_gene	j_gene	abundance	d_gene
CAISEGPLTDTQYF	TGTGCCATCAGTGAGGGACCACTCACAGATACGCAGTATTTT	TRBV10-3	TRBJ2-3	-	-
CASNGGPTEAFF	TGTGCCAGCAATGGGGGGCCAACTGAAGCTTTCTTT	TRBV6-1	TRBJ1-1	-	-
CASSWTGTLGNTIYF	TGTGCCAGCAGCTGGACAGGGACCCTAGGAAACACCATATATTTT	TRBV5-6	TRBJ1-3	-	TRBD1
CASSVTYRGEVPNTEAFF	TGTGCCAGCAGCGTCACTTACAGGGGAGAGGTCCCCAACACTGAAGCTTTCTTT	TRBV11-2	TRBJ1-1	-	TRBD1
CASSQGQGPNQPQHF	TGCGCCAGCAGCCAAGGACAGGGCCCTAATCAGCCCCAGCATTTT	TRBV4-3	TRBJ1-5	-	TRBD1
CASRPGSLIWTGELFF	TGTGCCAGCAGGCCGGGAAGCTTGATTTGGACCGGGGAGCTGTTTTTT	TRBV2	TRBJ2-2	-	-
CAISLGLAGSSSYEQYF	TGTGCCATCAGCCTGGGACTAGCGGGGTCGAGCTCCTACGAGCAGTACTTC	TRBV10-3	TRBJ2-7	-	TRBD2
CASSISGGSADTQYF	TGTGCCAGTAGTATCTCCGGGGGTAGCGCAGATACGCAGTATTTT	TRBV19	TRBJ2-3	-	-
CASSFIGGGGHGYTF	TGTGCCAGCAGCTTTATCGGGGGAGGCGGGCATGGCTACACCTTC	TRBV5-4	TRBJ1-2	-	-
CASSTWTGDNTDTQYF	TGTGCCAGCAGCACTTGGACAGGGGACAACACAGATACGCAGTATTTT	TRBV7-9	TRBJ2-3	-	TRBD1
CASSARLLGANVLTF	TGTGCCAGCAGCGCCAGGCTTCTTGGGGCCAACGTCCTGACTTTC	TRBV9	TRBJ2-6	-	-
CASSLVPGTGLSYEQYF	TGTGCCAGCAGCTTAGTCCCTGGGACAGGTCTCTCCTACGAGCAGTACTTC	TRBV7-9	TRBJ2-7	-	TRBD1
CASSLVPGDSNYGYTF	TGTGCCAGCAGCTTAGTTCCGGGCGACTCTAACTATGGCTACACCTTC	TRBV7-2	TRBJ1-2	-	-
CASSQVLNVLDGYTF	TGCGCCAGCAGCCAAGTCCTAAATGTTTTGGATGGCTACACCTTC	TRBV4-3	TRBJ1-2	-	-
CASSEDRSSYNEQFF	TGTGCCAGCAGTGAGGACCGGAGCTCCTACAATGAGCAGTTCTTC	TRBV6-1	TRBJ2-1	-	-
CASEPPGFNYGYTF	TGTGCTAGTGAACCCCCAGGGTTTAACTATGGCTACACCTTC	TRBV12-5	TRBJ1-2	few	-
CASSFGGPSAEQYF	TGTGCCAGCAGCTTCGGGGGGCCCTCGGCCGAGCAGTACTTC	TRBV13	TRBJ2-7	-	-
CASSLEGVGYGYTF	TGCGCCAGCAGCTTGGAAGGGGTCGGCTATGGCTACACCTTC	TRBV5-1	TRBJ1-2	-	-
CASSLGPNTEAFF	TGCGCCAGCAGCTTGGGGCCGAACACTGAAGCTTTCTTT	TRBV5-1	TRBJ1-1	-	-
CASSVPTSGGNNEQFF	TGTGCCAGCAGCGTCCCAACTAGCGGGGGAAACAATGAGCAGTTCTTC	TRBV9	TRBJ2-1	-	TRBD2
CASSNTGWEIGNQPQHF	TGTGCCAGCAGCAATACAGGGTGGGAGATTGGCAATCAGCCCCAGCATTTT	TRBV21-1	TRBJ1-5	-	-
CASSLSLWGNQPQHF	TGTGCCAGCAGTTTATCCCTATGGGGCAATCAGCCCCAGCATTTT	TRBV27	TRBJ1-5	-	-
CASSDPGQITGELFF	TGTGCCAGCAGCGACCCGGGACAGATAACCGGGGAGCTGTTTTTT	TRBV7-9	TRBJ2-2	-	TRBD1
CAISDYTVEPGMNTEAFF	TGTGCCATCAGTGACTACACAGTCGAACCGGGGATGAACACTGAAGCTTTCTTT	TRBV10-3	TRBJ1-1	-	-
CASSLDQNRASSYEQYF	TGTGCCAGCAGCTTAGATCAGAACAGGGCGAGCTCCTACGAGCAGTACTTC	TRBV11-2	TRBJ2-7	-	-
CASSQFDGNTEAFF	TGCGCCAGCAGCCAATTCGACGGGAACACTGAAGCTTTCTTT	TRBV4-1	TRBJ1-1	-	-
CASSSLSGAAFF	TGTGCCAGCAGCTCCCTATCGGGGGCCGCTTTCTTT	TRBV7-9	TRBJ1-1	-	-
CASSQGIGGGPGVTDTQYF	TGCGCCAGCAGCCAAGGGATCGGCGGGGGGCCTGGTGTGACAGATACGCAGTATTTT	TRBV4-3	TRBJ2-3	once	TRBD2
CASSQVGSGDAQETQYF	TGCGCCAGCAGCCAAGTGGGTAGCGGGGACGCCCAAGAGACCCAGTACTTC	TRBV4-3	TRBJ2-5	-	TRBD2
CASSGVYSYEQYF	TGTGCCAGCAGTGGGGTTTACTCCTACGAGCAGTACTTC	TRBV9	TRBJ2-7	-	-
CASSQGQMNQPQHF	TGCGCCAGCAGCCAGGGACAGATGAATCAGCCCCAGCATTTT	TRBV4-1	TRBJ1-5	-	TRBD1
CASSVGSDLDTQYF	TGTGCCAGCAGCGTAGGTAGCGATCTCGATACGCAGTATTTT	TRBV9	TRBJ2-3	-	-
CASSPDWSSYEQYF	TGTGCCAGCAGCCCTGACTGGTCCTCCTACGAGCAGTACTTC	TRBV5-4	TRBJ2-7	once	-
CASSLPGTDTQYF	TGTGCCAGCAGCTTACCTGGTACCGATACGCAGTATTTT	TRBV7-9	TRBJ2-3	-	-
CASSSGTGPGNTIYF	TGTGCCAGCAGCTCCGGGACAGGGCCTGGAAACACCATATATTTT	TRBV5-6	TRBJ1-3	-	TRBD1
CASSDLPPDGQPQHF	TGTGCCAGCAGTGACCTCCCCCCGGATGGGCAGCCCCAGCATTTT	TRBV27	TRBJ1-5	-	-
CSVEGTGGTDTQYF	TGCAGCGTTGAGGGGACAGGGGGTACAGATACGCAGTATTTT	TRBV29-1	TRBJ2-3	-	TRBD1
CASSSGGQGKGTGELFF	TGTGCCAGCAGCTCTGGGGGACAGGGGAAGGGGACCGGGGAGCTGTTTTTT	TRBV13	TRBJ2-2	-	TRBD1
CASSVGRTDTQYF	TGTGCCAGCAGCGTAGGCCGCACAGATACGCAGTATTTT	TRBV9	TRBJ2-3	-	-
CASSFGNTEAFF	TGTGCCAGCAGCTTCGGCAACACTGAAGCTTTCTTT	TRBV7-9	TRBJ1-1	-	-
CASSYGGLEQYF	TGTGCCAGCAGCTATGGAGGGCTCGAGCAGTACTTC	TRBV11-2	TRBJ2-7	-	-
CASSYSESYEQYF	TGTGCCAGCAGTTACTCAGAATCCTACGAGCAGTACTTC	TRBV6-5	TRBJ2-7	-	-
CASSMTGGTEAFF	TGCGCCAGCAGCATGACAGGGGGCACTGAAGCTTTCTTT	TRBV5-1	TRBJ1-1	few	TRBD1
CASSSQFDEQFF	TGCGCCAGCAGCTCCCAGTTCGATGAGCAGTTCTTC	TRBV5-1	TRBJ2-1	once	-
CASSPTDLNTEAFF	TGTGCCAGCAGCCCGACAGATCTGAACACTGAAGCTTTCTTT	TRBV5-4	TRBJ1-1	-	-
CASSQGGQGLYEQYF	TGCGCCAGCAGCCAAGGGGGACAGGGACTCTACGAGCAGTACTTC	TRBV4-1	TRBJ2-7	-	TRBD1
CASSAGTVRQPQHF	TGTGCCAGCAGCGCGGGGACAGTCAGGCAGCCCCAGCATTTT	TRBV11-2	TRBJ1-5	-	TRBD1
CASSVESSGGLSYNEQFF	TGTGCCAGCAGCGTAGAGTCTAGCGGGGGGCTTTCCTACAATGAGCAGTTCTTC	TRBV9	TRBJ2-1	-	TRBD2
CASSPLRGGAPDTQYF	TGTGCCAGCAGCCCACTTCGGGGGGGGGCCCCAGATACGCAGTATTTT	TRBV11-3	TRBJ2-3	-	TRBD2
CASSSDSYNEQFF	TGTGCCAGCAGCTCAGACTCCTACAATGAGCAGTTCTTC	TRBV27	TRBJ2-1	once	-
CASSVGPGHAEAFF	TGTGCCAGCAGCGTAGGTCCAGGGCACGCTGAAGCTTTCTTT	TRBV7-3	TRBJ1-1	-	-